This T cell receptor (beta chain) was sequenced during a study of T-cell reconstitution after alpha-beta-depleted transplantation in children. V lost 9 bases to trimming and J lost 0 bases, with 9 bases between them. CDR1 and CDR2 from the germline V gene are MDHEN and SYDVKM. CDR3 length equals 14 residues. This clonotype was detected only a few times. The antigen is unknown. Points from the study as a whole: Counts and diversity of T cells one year after transplant came mostly from newly produced T cells.

Preparation of the TCRbeta library was carried out with unique molecular identifiers. TCRdb called the PCR reads again in MiXCR, with one record for every CDR3 protein. The repertoire includes about 980,000 distinct CDR3 sequences, 25% to 35% of them detected once, and roughly 30% sits in the top ten. The chain couples TRBV28 to TRBJ1-6, with D uncertain. Sequenced here: PBMCs, mostly from graft donor cells, sampled 360 days after TCRalphabeta/CD19-depleted stem cell transplant. This sequence originates from a boy younger than two who had a stem cell transplant for SCID, so the T cells may come from the graft donor. The CDR3 spells CASTWGSYNSPLHF. The CDR3 DNA follows: TGTGCCAGTACATGGGGCTCCTATAATTCACCCCTCCACTTT.